This T cell receptor beta chain derives from a study of blood T cell repertoires in COVID-19. Overall study: Both acute and convalescent COVID-19 samples were obtained from the United States, Italy and Spain. T cells, B-cell-depleted T cells, or PBMCs provided the cDNA or gDNA that served as material.

Looked up from germline, CDR1 is GTSNPN and CDR2 is SVGIG (reference sequence). This CDR3 region has 14 residues. V shed 5 bases and J shed 2 bases, with 13 bases lying between them. Recovery among Cohort 3 donors was established by two negative PCRs, clearance, or symptom resolution. Original processing methods: Amplification of reference gene primers was used by the study to estimate nucleated cell counts. Here immunoSEQ multiplex PCR was the method, and the copy in TCRdb shows in-frame clones only, minus some. That table gives V, J and clone size, and the DNA gave D and trimming. The top ten clones hold around 15% of a sample with 150,000 to 200,000 clones, 80% to 90% of them seen once.

Specimen: PBMCs or T cells enriched from blood (not recorded which). The genes are TRBV30 and TRBJ1-5; D may be TRBD1 (5 bases). The sequence derives from a man aged 50 to 60 who had recovered from COVID-19. The CDR3: CAWGLAGGNQPQHF. The CDR3 DNA sequence: TGTGCCTGGGGGCTTGCGGGGGGCAATCAGCCCCAGCATTTT. The full variable domain, completed using reference TRBV30 and TRBJ1-5, is SQTIHQWPATLVQPVGSPLSLECTVEGTSNPNLYWYRQAAGRGLQLLFYSVGIGQISSEVPQNLSASRPQDRQFILSSKKLLLSDSGFYLCAWGLAGGNQPQHFGDGTRLSIL.